The T cell receptor (beta chain) under discussion was sequenced for a study of blood T cell repertoires in COVID-19. Only in-frame clones appear in the TCRdb table, and some are missing; sequencing was by immunoSEQ multiplex PCR. Among some 320,000 clones, approximately 85% were seen once, and the ten largest hold just over 7%. The CDR3 length is 15 residues. Germline-derived CDR1 and CDR2 are SGHAT and FQDESV (reference sequence). The germline V and J ends were trimmed by 4 bases and 3 bases, with 15 bases remaining between them. The table lists this clone with a count of one. The chain combines TRBV11-1 with TRBJ1-1; tentatively, D is TRBD1 (6 bases). The sequenced sample consisted of peripheral blood. This receptor was identified in a human donor in a cohort sampled during active COVID-19. The chain's CDR3 is CASSSGQGRDTEAFF. The CDR3 bases are TGTGCCAGCAGCTCGGGGCAGGGGCGGGACACTGAAGCTTTCTTT. The whole variable domain, remainder taken from reference TRBV11-1 and TRBJ1-1, is EAEVAQSPRYKITEKSQAVAFWCDPISGHATLYWYRQILGQGPELLVQFQDESVVDDSQLPKDRFSAERLKGVDSTLKIQPAELGDSAMYLCASSSGQGRDTEAFFGQGTRLTVV.